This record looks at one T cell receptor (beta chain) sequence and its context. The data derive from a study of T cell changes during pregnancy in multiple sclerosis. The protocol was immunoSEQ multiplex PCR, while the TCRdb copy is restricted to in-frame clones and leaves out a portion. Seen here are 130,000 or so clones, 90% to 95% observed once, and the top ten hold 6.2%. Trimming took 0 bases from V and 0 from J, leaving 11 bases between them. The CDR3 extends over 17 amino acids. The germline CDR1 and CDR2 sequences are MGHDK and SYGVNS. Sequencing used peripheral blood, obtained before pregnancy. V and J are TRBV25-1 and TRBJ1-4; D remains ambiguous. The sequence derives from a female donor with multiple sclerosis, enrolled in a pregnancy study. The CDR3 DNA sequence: TGTGCCAGCAGTGAATATGCGGCAGCCGCAACTAATGAAAAACTGTTTTTT. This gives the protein CASSEYAAAATNEKLFF.